The sequence of this T cell receptor (beta chain) was determined in a study of OX40 agonist ivuxolimab in advanced cancers. Study as a whole: It was ivuxolimab, an agonistic anti-OX40 (CD134) antibody, that patients were treated with. At doses from 0.01 to 10 mg/kg, patients were given intravenous ivuxolimab every 2 weeks.

V lost 4 bases, J lost 2 bases, and 7 bases stayed unmatched. The CDR3 covers 16 residues. From germline, CDR1 is SNHLY and CDR2 FYNNEI. Here immunoSEQ multiplex PCR was the method, and the copy in TCRdb shows in-frame clones only, minus some. In the table there are roughly 140,000 clones, around 94% of which are singletons. The specimen comprised CD4+ or CD8+ T cells sorted from blood, sampled in a trial of the OX40 agonist ivuxolimab. This sequence originates from an adult with an advanced solid tumor such as melanoma, head and neck, liver or kidney cancer. This chain joins TRBV2 and TRBJ1-5; TRBD1 matches at 8 bases. The CDR3, as DNA: TGTGCCAGCAGTGTTGGCAGGGGGCGCGGCAATCAGCCCCAGCATTTT. Protein: CASSVGRGRGNQPQHF.